This section outlines one T cell receptor (beta chain) sequence together with its context. These data originate in a study of cytomegalovirus exposure and HLA in healthy donors. As for the study in general: Some 85 million unique TCRs, all from HLA-typed donors, were included in an early release of the data.

Germline loops: CDR1 SGHDT, CDR2 YYEEEE. Trimming removed 0 bases at V and 8 bases at J, with 20 bases between. This CDR3 contains 16 residues. Primers included in the PCR were 60 Vbeta and 13 Jbeta primers. Assay used: immunoSEQ multiplex PCR; TCRdb lists only in-frame clones, some missing. This sample has about 150,000 clones, with around 75% found just once. This clonotype originated in a male donor in good health and CMV-seronegative. The sequenced sample was PBMCs. J is TRBJ1-2 and V is TRBV5-6; D is possibly TRBD1 (5 bases). CDR3 sequence reads: CASSLVGDGGLRGYTF. As DNA, the CDR3 is TGTGCCAGCAGCTTGGTAGGGGACGGGGGTCTGAGGGGCTACACCTTC.